The 5 T cell receptor beta chains in this list originate from one sample, sequenced in a study of shared clonotypes between healthy human individuals. Assay used: immunoSEQ multiplex PCR; TCRdb lists only in-frame clones, some missing. This sample has approximately 2.5 million clones, with more than 85% found just once. The sample taken for sequencing was naive CD4+ T cells from PBMCs. The subset denotes: CD45RA+ positively selected. The receptors originated from a man aged 18 to 30 in good health. Some clones in this sample may be carry-over from other donors' samples.

The rearrangement uses TRBV2 and TRBJ1-5; possible D gene TRBD1, 5 bases. CDR3 length: 15 amino acids. V gave up 2 bases and J gave up 2 bases, with 10 bases separating them. Germline CDR1 SNHLY, CDR2 FYNNEI. The chain's CDR3 is CASSEWLGGNQPQHF. CDR3 nucleotide sequence: TGTGCCAGCAGTGAATGGCTAGGGGGCAATCAGCCCCAGCATTTT.

A word on this clone: The sample holds other DNA sequences that translate to the same CDR3. The V call is TRBV18, the J call TRBJ2-2; no firm D call. Germline lookup yields CDR1 KGHSH and CDR2 LQKENI. The CDR3 is made up of 13 amino acids. Trimming removed 2 bases at V and 5 bases at J, with 6 bases between. The CDR3 DNA follows: TGTGCCAGCTCACCAGGTGGGACCGGGGAGCTGTTTTTT. Translating gives CASSPGGTGELFF.

This chain joins TRBV28 and TRBJ2-7, with 10 bases matching TRBD1. The length of the CDR3 is 15 residues. Germline trimming cut 5 bases from V and 7 bases from J; bases unmatched to any gene: 11. Per germline, CDR1 MDHEN and CDR2 SYDVKM. CDR3 nucleotide sequence: TGTGCCAGCAGTGACCGGGACAGGGGTGTAGTGGAGCAGTACTTC. The encoded protein is CASSDRDRGVVEQYF.

V is TRBV9 and J is TRBJ2-1; maybe TRBD1 (6 bases). The length of the CDR3 is 16 residues. In germline, CDR1 is SGDLS, CDR2 YYNGEE. V lost 4 bases to trimming and J lost 0 bases, with 14 bases between them. DNA for the CDR3: TGTGCCAGCAGCTCGATACAGGGAACCTCCTACAATGAGCAGTTCTTC. It codes for CASSSIQGTSYNEQFF.

The J gene is TRBJ2-1, the V gene TRBV4-1, with 11 bases that match TRBD2. The CDR3 extends over 18 amino acids. The germline V gene encodes CDR1 MGHRA and CDR2 YSYEKL. V trimming: 5 bases; J trimming: 0 bases; junction bases outside the gene matches: 9. For the CDR3, the DNA is TGCGCCAGCAGCGGACCCGGGACTAGCGGACGCTCCTACAATGAGCAGTTCTTC. Translated: CASSGPGTSGRSYNEQFF.